This T cell receptor beta chain was obtained from a study of a mutant IDH1 vaccine in newly diagnosed glioma. Study-wide background: Standard pretreatment was either radiotherapy, temozolomide, or, for most, radiochemotherapy with temozolomide.

This clone turned up a few times. What it binds is unknown. Study-wide points: It was roughly 93% of patients that developed vaccine-induced immune responses. Pseudoprogression seemingly bore no relation to changes in top peripheral T cell clonotypes.

The CDR3 extends over 15 amino acids. CDR1 is SEHNR, CDR2 FQNEAQ, per germline (reference sequence). The V gene end was trimmed by 4 bases and the J gene end by 4 bases; junction bases not matched to a gene: 9. Profiling relied on immunoSEQ multiplex PCR, and the TCRdb table lists in-frame clones only, not all of them. The sample has 59,000 or so clones, approximately 91% seen once; the top ten hold about 2.5%. Time point reported: baseline, week 1 (first vaccination visit). Treatment reported: pre-vaccination baseline after standard-of-care therapy. V is TRBV7-9 and J is TRBJ1-2; TRBD1 agrees at 7 bases. This TCR was sampled from a man aged 45-65 years with glioma. Sequences were derived from PBMCs, sampled from a glioma patient treated with radiotherapy, temozolomide or both. The CDR3, as DNA: TGTGCCAGCAGCTACCGCGGACAGGAGTTCTATGGCTACACCTTC. Protein product: CASSYRGQEFYGYTF.